The 6 T cell receptor beta chains below come from one sample, sequenced in a study of blood T cell repertoires in COVID-19. Some clones are missing from TCRdb's copy, which holds only in-frame ones; the method was immunoSEQ multiplex PCR. The sample lists approximately 500,000 clones; roughly 90% were seen once. The specimen was PBMCs or T cells enriched from blood (not recorded which). The receptors originated from a woman in her thirties or forties who had recovered from COVID-19.

This rearrangement joins TRBV7-2 to TRBJ1-3; no definite D call. V lost 5 bases and J lost 8, with 16 bases in between. Germline CDR1 is SGHTA and CDR2 is FQGNSA. The CDR3 has 14 amino acids. CDR3: CASSLLVVFDTIYF. In DNA, the CDR3 is TGTGCCAGCAGCCTCCTTGTTGTTTTTGACACCATATATTTT.

The chain combines TRBV6-5 with TRBJ2-3, with TRBD1 matching over 7 bases. The CDR3 is 14 amino acids. CDR1 and CDR2 (germline): MNHEY, SVGAGI. After removal of 5 bases from V and 5 bases from J, the junction contained 7 bases not matched to a gene. The CDR3 loop reads CASSTGTVQDTQYF. DNA for the CDR3: TGTGCCAGCAGTACCGGGACAGTACAAGATACGCAGTATTTT.

This clone was detected only once. Written as DNA, the CDR3 is TGTGCCACCAGTGATTCCGGGACAGGGATGTTCCAGCCCCAGCATTTT. Translation: CATSDSGTGMFQPQHF. The V gene is TRBV24-1, the J gene TRBJ1-5; 9 bases are a match to TRBD1. J gave up 7 bases and V 2 bases, and 8 bases lay outside the gene matches. The CDR3 contains 16 residues. Looked up from germline, CDR1 is KGHDR and CDR2 is SFDVKD.

The V and J genes are TRBV24-1 and TRBJ1-1, with a weak D call TRBD1 (6 bases). This CDR3 contains 14 residues. CDR1 is KGHDR and CDR2 is SFDVKD in the germline V gene. V was trimmed by 4 bases and J by 8 bases, leaving 16 bases between them. This CDR3 reads CATSDQSTGTEAFF. CDR3 DNA sequence: TGTGCCACCAGTGACCAATCAACCGGGACAGAAGCTTTCTTT.

The rearrangement uses TRBV29-1 and TRBJ2-7; D remains ambiguous. Germline V lookup: CDR1 SQVTM, CDR2 ANQGSEA. This CDR3 comprises 12 residues. With 4 bases removed from V and 0 bases from J, the gap between germline ends came to 7 bases. CDR3 amino acids: CSVALDSYEQYF. Here the CDR3 DNA reads TGCAGCGTTGCTTTAGACTCCTACGAGCAGTACTTC.

The V call is TRBV4-3, the J call TRBJ2-1; D is perhaps TRBD1 (5 bases). The V gene's germline CDR1 is LGHNA and CDR2 YSLEER. The V and J ends lost 1 base and 10 bases respectively, with 14 bases between them. The CDR3 length is 14 residues. CDR3: CASSQVGRQQEQFF. The CDR3, as DNA: TGCGCCAGCAGCCAAGTTGGTCGACAGCAAGAGCAGTTCTTC.